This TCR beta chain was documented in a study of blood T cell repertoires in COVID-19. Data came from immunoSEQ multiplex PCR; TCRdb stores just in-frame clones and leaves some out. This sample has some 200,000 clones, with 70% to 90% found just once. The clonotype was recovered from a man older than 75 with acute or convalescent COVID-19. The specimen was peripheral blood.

CDR3 bases: TGTGCCAGCAGTGAAATAGCGGGAAGCTCCTACAATGAGCAGTTCTTC. This sequence encodes CASSEIAGSSYNEQFF. The V call is TRBV28, the J call TRBJ2-1, with 8 bases aligning to TRBD2. Germline V gene sequence: CDR1 MDHEN, CDR2 SYDVKM. This CDR3 has 16 amino acids. Trimming removed 5 bases from V and 0 bases from J; junction bases left unmatched: 6.